This entry concerns a single T cell receptor (beta chain). V dropped 5 bases and J dropped 5 bases, with 16 bases sitting between them. This CDR3 is built from 16 residues. In germline, CDR1 is SGHTA, CDR2 FQGNSA. The data were obtained in a study of cytomegalovirus exposure and HLA in healthy donors. About the study: An early data release held some 85 million unique TCRs from HLA-typed donors.

60 Vbeta and 13 Jbeta primers were used in PCR. Sequencing was performed with immunoSEQ multiplex PCR; in TCRdb, only in-frame clones are kept and a portion is missing. This sample has some 130,000 clones; roughly 78% occur once, and the top ten carry 4.5% to 5%. The chain has TRBV7-2 and TRBJ1-6; D gene uncertain. The clonotype comes from a young man in good health. Sequencing was carried out using PBMCs. CDR3 residues: CASSTRSQPDNSPLHF. CDR3 coding DNA: TGTGCCAGCAGCACCAGATCACAGCCGGATAATTCACCCCTCCACTTT.